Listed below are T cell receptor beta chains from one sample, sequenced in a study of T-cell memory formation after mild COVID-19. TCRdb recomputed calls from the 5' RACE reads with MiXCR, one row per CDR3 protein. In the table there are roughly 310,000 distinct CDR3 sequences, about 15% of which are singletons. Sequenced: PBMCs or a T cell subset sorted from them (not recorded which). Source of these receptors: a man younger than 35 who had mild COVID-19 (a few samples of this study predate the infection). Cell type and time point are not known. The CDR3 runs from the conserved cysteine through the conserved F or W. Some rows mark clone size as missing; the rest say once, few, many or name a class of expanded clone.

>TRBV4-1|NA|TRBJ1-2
CASSPGGTGRGYTF
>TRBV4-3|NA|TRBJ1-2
CASSQDVRGKYGYTF
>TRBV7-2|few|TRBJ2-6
CATSMRARTSGANVLTF
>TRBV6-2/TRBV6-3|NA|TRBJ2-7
CASSYDDSGGYEQYF
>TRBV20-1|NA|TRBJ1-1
CSAREGGRNTEAFF
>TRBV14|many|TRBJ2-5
CASSRGRETQYF
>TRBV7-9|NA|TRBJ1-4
CASSSEATNEKLFF
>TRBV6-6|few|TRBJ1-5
CASSNRFISNQPQHF
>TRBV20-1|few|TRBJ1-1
CSAKVGPNTEAFF
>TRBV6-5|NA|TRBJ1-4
CASSPSRGTNEKLFF
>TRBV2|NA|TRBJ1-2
CASSDPYRDSYGYTF
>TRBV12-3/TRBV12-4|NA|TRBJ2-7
CASSFAGGAYEQYF
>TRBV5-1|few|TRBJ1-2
CASSRGTGVGNGYTF
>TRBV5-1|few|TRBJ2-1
CASSAPGQGRGEQFF
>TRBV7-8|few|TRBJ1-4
CASSLGTKKLFF
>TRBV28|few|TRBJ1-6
CASSLATGRGNSPLHF
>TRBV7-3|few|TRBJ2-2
CASSLGTSFAGELFF
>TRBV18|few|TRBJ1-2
CASSPGTETYYGYTF
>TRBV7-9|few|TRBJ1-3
CASGAGRGSSRGNTIYF
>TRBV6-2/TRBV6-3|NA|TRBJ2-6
CASRTDSPVSGANVLTF
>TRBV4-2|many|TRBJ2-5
CASSQDPGGETQYF
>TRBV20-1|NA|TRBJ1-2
CSASPQSGYTF
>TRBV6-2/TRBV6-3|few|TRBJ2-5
CASSYSRQGEKTQYF
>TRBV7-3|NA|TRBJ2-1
CASSPRDRGRNEQFF
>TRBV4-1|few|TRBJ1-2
CASSRGDPGSGYTF
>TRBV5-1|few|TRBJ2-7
CASSLDAGQGAIEQYF
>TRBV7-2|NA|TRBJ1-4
CASSLGSRNEKLFF
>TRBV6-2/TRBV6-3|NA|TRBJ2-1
CASSPRTSGANEQFF
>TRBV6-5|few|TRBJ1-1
CASSHGQKNTEALF
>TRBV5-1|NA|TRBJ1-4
CASRPSGDNEKLIF
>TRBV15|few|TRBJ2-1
CATSRGGAGNEQFF
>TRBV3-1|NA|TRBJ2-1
CASSQIVGGDYNEQFF
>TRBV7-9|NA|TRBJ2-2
CASSLTMVGKTGELFF
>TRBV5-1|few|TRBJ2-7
CASSFSRGSYEQYF
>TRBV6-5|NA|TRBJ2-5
CASSFSRGLGEETQYF
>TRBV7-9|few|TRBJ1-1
CASSRIGGTLNTEAFF
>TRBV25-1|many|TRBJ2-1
CASSMRLTPADEQFF
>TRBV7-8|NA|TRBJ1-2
CASSSLYGTKGGYTF
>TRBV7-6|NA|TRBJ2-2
CASSLGALGGNTGELFF
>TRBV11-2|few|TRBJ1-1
CASSLPGGNTEAFF
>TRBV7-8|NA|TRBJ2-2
CASAGQGAGELFF
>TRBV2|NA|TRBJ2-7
CASRAPEGGESSYEQYF
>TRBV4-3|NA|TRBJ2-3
CASSQRTIPADTQYF
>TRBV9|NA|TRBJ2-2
CASSEDPDTGELFF
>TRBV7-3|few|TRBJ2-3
CASSTENTDTQYF